This T cell receptor (beta chain) derives from a study of circulating and synovial CD4+ cells in juvenile arthritis. Generated by immunoSEQ multiplex PCR, the TCRdb table keeps only in-frame clones and is missing some. This table has 30,000 to 40,000 clones, more than 90% appearing once. The CDR3 extends over 17 amino acids. The junction had 3 bases not matched to a gene; V was cut back by 1 base and J by 1 base. CDR1 is LNHDA, CDR2 SQIVND, per germline (reference sequence). The sequence was collected from a human donor with juvenile idiopathic arthritis. The chain uses TRBV19 and TRBJ2-3; 12 bases are a match to TRBD2. Sequencing was carried out using CD4+ T cells from blood. CDR3 protein: CASSIGPSGGGTDTQYF. CDR3 sequence (DNA): TGTGCCAGTAGTATAGGTCCTAGCGGGGGGGGCACAGATACGCAGTATTTT.